The text below deals with one T cell receptor beta chain. The CDR3 covers 11 residues. The germline CDR1 and CDR2 sequences are SNHLY and FYNNEI. Trimming removed 9 bases from V and 4 bases from J, with 7 bases in between. How the authors handled the data: It was from reference gene primer amplification that nucleated cell counts were estimated. Repertoires were generated with immunoSEQ multiplex PCR, while TCRdb's copy carries only in-frame clones and drops some. V, J and clone size reflect that table, while D and trimming were determined from the DNA. The table shows about 210,000 clones, with 70% to 90% occurring only once. The source of the sample is a study of blood T cell repertoires in COVID-19. At the level of the study: Samples came from the United States, Italy and Spain, spanning acute and convalescent COVID-19. T cells, B-cell-depleted T cells, or PBMCs supplied cDNA or gDNA.

The TCR sequence derives from a man aged 40-55 years with acute or convalescent COVID-19. Sequenced input: peripheral blood. The rearrangement joins TRBV2 to TRBJ2-1, with no clear D. The CDR3 protein is CASGLYNEQFF. CDR3 sequence (DNA): TGTGCCAGTGGCCTTTACAATGAGCAGTTCTTC.